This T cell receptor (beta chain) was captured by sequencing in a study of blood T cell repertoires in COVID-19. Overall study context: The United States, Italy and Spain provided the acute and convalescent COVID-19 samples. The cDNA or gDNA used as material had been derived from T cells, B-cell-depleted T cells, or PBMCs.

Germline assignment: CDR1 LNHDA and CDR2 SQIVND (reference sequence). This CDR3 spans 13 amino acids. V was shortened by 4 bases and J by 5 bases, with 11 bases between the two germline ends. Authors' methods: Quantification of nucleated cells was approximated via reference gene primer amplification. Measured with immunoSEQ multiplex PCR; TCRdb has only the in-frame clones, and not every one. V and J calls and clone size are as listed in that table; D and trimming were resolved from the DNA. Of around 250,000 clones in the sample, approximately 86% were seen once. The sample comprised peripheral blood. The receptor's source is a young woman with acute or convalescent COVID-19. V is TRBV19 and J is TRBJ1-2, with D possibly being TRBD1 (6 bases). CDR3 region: CASSTGDRYGYTF. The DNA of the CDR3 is TGTGCCAGTAGTACCGGTGACAGGTATGGCTACACCTTC.